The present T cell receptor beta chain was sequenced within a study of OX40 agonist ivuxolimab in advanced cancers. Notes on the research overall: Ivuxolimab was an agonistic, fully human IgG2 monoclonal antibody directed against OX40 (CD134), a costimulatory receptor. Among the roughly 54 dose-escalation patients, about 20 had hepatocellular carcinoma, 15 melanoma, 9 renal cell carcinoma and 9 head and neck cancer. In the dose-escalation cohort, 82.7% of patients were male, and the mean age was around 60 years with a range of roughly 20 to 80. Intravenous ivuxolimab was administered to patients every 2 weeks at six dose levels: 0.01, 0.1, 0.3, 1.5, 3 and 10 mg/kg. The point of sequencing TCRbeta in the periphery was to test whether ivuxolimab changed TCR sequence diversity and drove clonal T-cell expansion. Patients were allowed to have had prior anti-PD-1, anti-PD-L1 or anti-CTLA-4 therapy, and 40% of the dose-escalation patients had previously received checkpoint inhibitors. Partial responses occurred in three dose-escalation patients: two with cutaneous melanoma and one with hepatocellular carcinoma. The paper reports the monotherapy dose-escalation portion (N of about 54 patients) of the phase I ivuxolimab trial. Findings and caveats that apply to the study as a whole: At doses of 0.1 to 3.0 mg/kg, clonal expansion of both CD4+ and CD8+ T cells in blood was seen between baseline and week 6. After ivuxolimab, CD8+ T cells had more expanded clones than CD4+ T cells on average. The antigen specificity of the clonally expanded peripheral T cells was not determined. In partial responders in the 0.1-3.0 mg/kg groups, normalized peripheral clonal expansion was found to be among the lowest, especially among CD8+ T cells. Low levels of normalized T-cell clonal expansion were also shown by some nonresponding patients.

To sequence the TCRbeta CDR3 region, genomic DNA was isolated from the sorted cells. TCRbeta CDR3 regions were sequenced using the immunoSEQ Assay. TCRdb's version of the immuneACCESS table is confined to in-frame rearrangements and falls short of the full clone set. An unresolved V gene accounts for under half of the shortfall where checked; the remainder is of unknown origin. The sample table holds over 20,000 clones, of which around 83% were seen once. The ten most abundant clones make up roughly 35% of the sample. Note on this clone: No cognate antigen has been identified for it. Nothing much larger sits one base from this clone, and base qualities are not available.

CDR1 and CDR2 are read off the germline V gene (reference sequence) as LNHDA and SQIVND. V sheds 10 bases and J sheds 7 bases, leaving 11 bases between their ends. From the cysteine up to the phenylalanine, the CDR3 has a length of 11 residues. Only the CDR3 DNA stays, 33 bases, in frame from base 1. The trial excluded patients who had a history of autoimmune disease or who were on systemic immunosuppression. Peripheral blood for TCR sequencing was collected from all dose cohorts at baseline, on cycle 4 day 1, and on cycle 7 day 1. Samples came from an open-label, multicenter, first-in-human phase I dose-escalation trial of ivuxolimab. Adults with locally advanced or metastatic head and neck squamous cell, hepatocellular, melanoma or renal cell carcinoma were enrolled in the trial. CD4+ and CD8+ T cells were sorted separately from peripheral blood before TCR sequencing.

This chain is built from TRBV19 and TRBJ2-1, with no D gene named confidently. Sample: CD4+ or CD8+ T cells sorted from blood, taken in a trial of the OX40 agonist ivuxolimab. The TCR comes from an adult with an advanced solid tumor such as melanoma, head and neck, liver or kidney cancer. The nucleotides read TGTGCCACCGCCACATGGAATGAGCAGTTCTTC. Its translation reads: CATATWNEQFF.